The clone carrying this TCR beta chain was picked up a small number of times. The target antigen is unknown. It was through 5'RACE template switching that TCR cDNA was made, with a universal primer site and UMIs added. TCRdb reprocessed the 5' RACE reads with MiXCR, giving one entry per CDR3 protein. Of a few hundred thousand distinct CDR3 sequences in the sample, less than 9.5% were seen once. The data originate from a study of T cells after yellow fever vaccination. V shed 3 bases and J shed 4 bases, with 11 bases lying between them. Germline V gene lookup returns CDR1 SGHTA and CDR2 FQGTGA. CDR3 length: 14 amino acids. Overall study findings and caveats: A large majority of primary-vaccination clones showed up again after the booster (approximately 96% CD4, approximately 90% CD8). Few clonotypes appeared in both CD4 and CD8 compartments.

The receptor was derived from a man between 18 and 29 years old who received the YFV17D yellow fever vaccine. The specimen was CD4+ T cells sorted from PBMCs, collected 5 days after the yellow fever booster vaccination. The gene calls are TRBV7-3 and TRBJ2-3; tentative D call: TRBD2 (6 bases). The CDR3 DNA is TGTGCCAGCAGCTTCGGAGGGGACTCAGATACGCAGTATTTT. Protein product: CASSFGGDSDTQYF.